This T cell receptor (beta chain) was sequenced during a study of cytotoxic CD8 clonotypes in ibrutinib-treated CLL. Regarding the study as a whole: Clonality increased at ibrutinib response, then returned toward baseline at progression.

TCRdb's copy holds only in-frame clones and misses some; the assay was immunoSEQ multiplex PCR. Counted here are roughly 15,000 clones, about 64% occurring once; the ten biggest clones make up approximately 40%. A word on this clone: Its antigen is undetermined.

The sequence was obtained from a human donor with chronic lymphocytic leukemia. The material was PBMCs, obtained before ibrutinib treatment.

This chain's CDR3 is CAVLLDTGELFF. The CDR3 DNA reads TGCGCCGTACTACTGGATACCGGGGAGCTGTTTTTT. The chain recombines TRBV10-1 with TRBJ2-2; no definite D call. Looked up from germline, CDR1 is WNHNN and CDR2 is SYGVQD (reference sequence). The CDR3 runs 12 residues. The V gene lost 11 bases and the J gene lost 5 bases, with 12 bases spanning the gap.